This is a list of T cell receptor beta chains from one sample in a study of T-cell memory formation after mild COVID-19. TCRdb re-analysed the 5' RACE reads in MiXCR, keeping a single row per CDR3 protein. The sample has about 560,000 distinct CDR3 sequences; roughly 20% are singletons. The sequenced sample was PBMCs or a T cell subset sorted from them (not recorded which). These receptors all come from an adult woman who had mild COVID-19 (a few samples of this study predate the infection). Cell type and time point are not known. Both conserved end residues are part of each CDR3. D genes are given only for firm matches. The size field is filled for only some rows; it gives once, few, many or a size class.

size	D	V	J	CDR3	DNA
NA	NA	TRBV6-2/TRBV6-3	TRBJ1-5	CASNRGGGQPQHF	TGTGCCAGCAATCGGGGTGGAGGACAGCCCCAGCATTTT
few	TRBD2	TRBV7-3	TRBJ2-3	CASSPGGNTDTQYF	TGTGCCAGCAGTCCGGGGGGGAACACAGATACGCAGTATTTT
NA	NA	TRBV3-1	TRBJ1-2	CASSQGRAYGYTF	TGTGCCAGCAGCCAAGGACGGGCCTATGGCTACACCTTC
few	NA	TRBV6-5	TRBJ2-7	CASSSLGREQYF	TGTGCCAGCAGTTCTTTGGGGCGCGAGCAGTACTTC
NA	TRBD1	TRBV12-3/TRBV12-4	TRBJ1-1	CASSPRQQGSAFF	TGTGCCAGCAGCCCTAGACAACAGGGGTCGGCTTTCTTT
NA	NA	TRBV12-3/TRBV12-4	TRBJ1-1	CASSRDVWGTEAFF	TGTGCCAGCAGCCGGGATGTATGGGGCACTGAAGCTTTCTTT
many	NA	TRBV12-3/TRBV12-4	TRBJ1-1	CASTRTANTEAFF	TGTGCCAGCACCAGGACGGCGAACACTGAAGCTTTCTTT
few	NA	TRBV20-1	TRBJ1-3	CSARDRTASGNTIYF	TGCAGTGCTAGAGATAGGACAGCCTCTGGAAACACCATATATTTT
NA	NA	TRBV2	TRBJ2-5	CASSPLGTQETQYF	TGTGCCAGCAGTCCCCTGGGAACACAAGAGACCCAGTACTTC
few	TRBD2	TRBV5-6	TRBJ2-3	CASVNLSRGGYADTQYF	TGTGCCAGCGTCAATCTATCCCGGGGGGGTTATGCAGATACGCAGTATTTT
many	NA	TRBV12-3/TRBV12-4	TRBJ2-7	CASSLGGSAYEQYF	TGTGCCAGCAGTTTAGGGGGTTCAGCCTACGAGCAGTACTTC
few	TRBD2	TRBV2	TRBJ2-3	CASSEVPLAASTDTQYF	TGTGCCAGCAGTGAGGTTCCACTAGCGGCTAGCACAGATACGCAGTATTTT
NA	NA	TRBV6-5	TRBJ2-7	CASSRLGGNYEQYF	TGTGCCAGCAGCCGGCTCGGGGGAAACTACGAGCAGTACTTC
NA	NA	TRBV7-6	TRBJ2-1	CASSQGGSVDEQFF	TGTGCCAGCAGCCAAGGGGGGTCCGTCGATGAGCAGTTCTTC
NA	NA	TRBV24-1	TRBJ2-3	CATSDQDLTDTQYF	TGTGCCACCAGTGATCAAGACCTCACAGATACGCAGTATTTT
many	NA	TRBV2	TRBJ2-3	CASSFLPTDTQYF	TGTGCCAGCAGTTTCCTCCCCACAGATACGCAGTATTTT
NA	TRBD2	TRBV5-1	TRBJ2-1	CASSFGIAGAYNEQFF	TGCGCCAGCAGCTTCGGGATAGCGGGGGCATACAATGAGCAGTTCTTC
NA	NA	TRBV3-1	TRBJ2-2	CASNQGTGELFF	TGTGCCAGCAACCAAGGCACCGGGGAGCTGTTTTTT
few	NA	TRBV7-3	TRBJ2-6	CASSLGQAGANVLTF	TGTGCCAGCAGCTTAGGTCAGGCTGGGGCCAACGTCCTGACTTTC
NA	NA	TRBV19	TRBJ1-2	CASSPLRGLYGYTF	TGTGCCAGTAGTCCCCTCAGGGGCCTCTATGGCTACACCTTC
few	NA	TRBV5-1	TRBJ2-6	CASSEGRSGANVLTF	TGCGCCAGCAGCGAGGGACGCTCTGGGGCCAACGTCCTGACTTTC
few	NA	TRBV6-2/TRBV6-3	TRBJ2-1	CASTRDPYNEQFF	TGTGCCAGCACCAGGGACCCCTACAATGAGCAGTTCTTC
few	TRBD1	TRBV6-2/TRBV6-3	TRBJ1-6	CASSYGGQGYLSPLHF	TGTGCCAGCAGTTACGGGGGACAGGGCTATCTATCACCCCTCCACTTT
few	TRBD1	TRBV7-8	TRBJ1-6	CASSLGTGGGYNSPLHF	TGTGCCAGCAGCTTAGGAACAGGGGGAGGCTATAATTCACCCCTCCACTTT